This entry describes one T cell receptor (beta chain). This sample was taken from a study of blood T cell repertoires in COVID-19. This table comes from immunoSEQ multiplex PCR, and its TCRdb copy is limited to in-frame clones, with some not included. The sample includes 110,000 to 150,000 clones, 80% of them seen just once. The length of the CDR3 is 15 residues. Trimming shortened V by 3 bases and J by 5 bases, and 13 bases separated the two germline ends. Germline values: CDR1 LNHDA, CDR2 SQIVND (reference sequence). The TCR was taken from a man between 65 and 85 years old who had recovered from COVID-19. Sequenced input: peripheral blood. The V gene is TRBV19, the J gene TRBJ2-2; D possibly corresponds to TRBD2 (5 bases). The CDR3 DNA is TGTGCCAGTAGTATTGGCAGGCCGGGGACCGGGGAGCTGTTTTTT. This encodes CASSIGRPGTGELFF. Based on the CDR3 plus reference TRBV19 and TRBJ2-2, the full variable domain is DGGITQSPKYLFRKEGQNVTLSCEQNLNHDAMYWYRQDPGQGLRLIYYSQIVNDFQKGDIAEGYSVSREKKESFPLTVTSAQKNPTAFYLCASSIGRPGTGELFFGEGSRLTVL.